Below, one T cell receptor beta chain is given with its context. The CDR3 has 16 residues. Germline V gene data show CDR1 as SGHVS and CDR2 as FQNEAQ. V gave up 7 bases and J gave up 0 bases; unmatched junction bases: 10. Per the study methods: Reference gene primer amplification gave nucleated cell count estimates. Repertoires were generated with immunoSEQ multiplex PCR, while TCRdb's copy carries only in-frame clones and drops some. The D gene and trimming were derived from the DNA, and the V and J assignments and clone size from that table. The data contain 200,000 to 250,000 clones, approximately 90% of them singletons. The sample belongs to a study of blood T cell repertoires in COVID-19. Study details: From the United States, Italy and Spain came samples of acute and convalescent COVID-19. T cells, B-cell-depleted T cells, or PBMCs supplied cDNA or gDNA.

Cohort 3 donors were reported recovered after two negative PCRs, clearance, or symptom resolution. The sequencing sample was made of PBMCs or T cells enriched from blood (not recorded which). The V gene is TRBV7-8, the J gene TRBJ2-7, with 9 bases aligning to TRBD2. This TCR was sampled from a woman in her thirties who had recovered from COVID-19. The DNA for the CDR3 is TGTGCCAGCACCCCCCGGGGAGCGGGGGGCTCCTACGAGCAGTACTTC. As protein: CASTPRGAGGSYEQYF.